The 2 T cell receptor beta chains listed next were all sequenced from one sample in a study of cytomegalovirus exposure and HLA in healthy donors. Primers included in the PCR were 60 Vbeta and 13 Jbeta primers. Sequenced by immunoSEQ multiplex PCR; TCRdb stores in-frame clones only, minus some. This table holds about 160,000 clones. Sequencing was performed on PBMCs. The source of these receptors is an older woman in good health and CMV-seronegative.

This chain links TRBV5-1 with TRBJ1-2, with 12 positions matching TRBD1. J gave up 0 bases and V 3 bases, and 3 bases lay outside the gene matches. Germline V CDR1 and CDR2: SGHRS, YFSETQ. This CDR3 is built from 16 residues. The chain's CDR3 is CASSSGQGAANYGYTF. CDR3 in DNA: TGCGCCAGCAGCTCGGGACAGGGGGCAGCTAACTATGGCTACACCTTC.

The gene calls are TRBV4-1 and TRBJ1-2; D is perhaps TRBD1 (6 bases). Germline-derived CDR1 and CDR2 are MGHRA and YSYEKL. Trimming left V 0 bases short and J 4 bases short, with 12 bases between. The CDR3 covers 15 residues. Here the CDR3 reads CASSQDPTGTYGYTF. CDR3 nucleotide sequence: TGCGCCAGCAGCCAAGACCCAACAGGGACCTATGGCTACACCTTC.